Below are 26 T cell receptor beta chains sequenced from a single sample in a study of human T cells and chemical hapten exposure. Time point denoted: patch test 2, 6 weeks after DPC sensitization. Treatment in this sample: therapeutic diphenylcyclopropenone sensitization with weekly scalp DPC. TCRdb used MiXCR to reprocess the RACE reads, holding one entry per CDR3 protein. The sample has 90,000 to 110,000 distinct CDR3 sequences, 9.2% seen once; the top ten hold 2.5% to 3.5%. The sequences come from whole blood, collected in connection with sensitization to the hapten diphenylcyclopropenone (DPC). The receptors were gathered from a woman aged 40 to 50 with alopecia areata. Some clones in this sample may be carry-over from other donors' samples.

This clonotype appeared a few times. The rearrangement links TRBV27 to TRBJ2-7, with 7 bases matching TRBD2. The CDR3 has 14 amino acids. Germline trimming cut 4 bases from V and 1 base from J; bases unmatched to any gene: 4. The V gene's germline CDR1 is MNHEY and CDR2 SMNVEV (reference sequence). Here the CDR3 reads CASSSREGSYEQYF. In DNA, the CDR3 is TGTGCCAGCAGTTCCAGGGAGGGATCCTACGAGCAGTACTTC.

Ten or more counts support this clonotype. V gene TRBV4-3 combines with J gene TRBJ2-4; the D is unclear. This CDR3 has 16 amino acids. V was trimmed by 1 base and J by 1 base, leaving 11 bases between them. Germline V gives CDR1 LGHNA, CDR2 YSLEER. CDR3 sequence: CASSQVMVGAKNIQYF. CDR3 bases: TGCGCCAGCAGCCAAGTCATGGTAGGGGCCAAAAACATTCAGTACTTC.

J is TRBJ1-4 and V is TRBV27; D not certain. The CDR3 loop spans 17 amino acids. The V end was cut by 4 bases, the J end by 4 bases, with 19 bases between. Germline V gene sequence: CDR1 MNHEY, CDR2 SMNVEV (reference sequence). The CDR3 spells CASSSLEDRYSNEKLFF. As DNA, the CDR3 is TGTGCCAGCAGTTCCCTCGAGGACCGGTACAGTAATGAAAAACTGTTTTTT.

This sequence joins TRBV28 and TRBJ1-1; the D is unclear. Germline assignment: CDR1 MDHEN and CDR2 SYDVKM. The CDR3 consists of 12 residues. Trimming cost V 6 bases and J 4 bases, with 9 bases left between them. CDR3 sequence: CASRHGLTEAFF. The CDR3 DNA sequence: TGTGCCAGCAGGCACGGCCTCACTGAAGCTTTCTTT.

This sequence joins TRBV21-1 and TRBJ1-2; the D segment call TRBD1 is taken from the table without a DNA check. TRBV21-1 is an annotated pseudogene. This CDR3 is built from 13 residues. The CDR3: CAILLTGQGSYTF. In DNA, the CDR3 is TGTGCCATCCTTCTGACGGGACAGGGGAGCTACACCTTC.

This clonotype was seen many times. The chain links TRBV29-1 to TRBJ2-6; D may match TRBD1 or TRBD2 (5 bases each). The CDR3 has 14 residues. Trimming removed 3 bases from V and 4 bases from J, with 10 bases in between. The germline V gene has CDR1 SQVTM and CDR2 ANQGSEA. The DNA of the CDR3 is TGCAGCGTTGATGCCGGGGCCGGGGCCAACGTCCTGACTTTC. Encoded protein: CSVDAGAGANVLTF. Full variable domain (missing parts from reference TRBV29-1 and TRBJ2-6): SAVISQKPSRDICQRGTSLTIQCQVDSQVTMMFWYRQQPGQSLTLIATANQGSEATYESGFVIDKFPISRPNLTFSTLTVSNMSPEDSSIYLCSVDAGAGANVLTFGAGSRLTVL.

This sequence joins TRBV7-8 and TRBJ2-3; 8 bases are a match to TRBD2. The CDR3 sequence is 16 residues long. Per the germline V gene, CDR1 is SGHVS and CDR2 is FQNEAQ. J lost 2 bases, V lost 6 bases, and 10 bases had no gene match. The CDR3 here is CASRPRGAGVTDTQYF. For the CDR3, the DNA is TGTGCCAGCAGGCCCCGGGGAGCGGGGGTCACAGATACGCAGTATTTT.

This clonotype was found a few times. This chain joins TRBV7-2 and TRBJ1-6; 8 bases map to TRBD1. CDR1 SGHTA and CDR2 FQGNSA come from the germline V gene. This CDR3 contains 17 residues. Unmatched junction bases numbered 6, after V lost 5 bases and J lost 0 bases. The CDR3 DNA follows: TGTGCCAGCAGCGAGGGCAGGGGGCCCTCCTATAATTCACCCCTCCACTTT. Its protein product is CASSEGRGPSYNSPLHF. The full variable domain, its missing parts supplied by reference TRBV7-2 and TRBJ1-6, is GAGVSQSPSNKVTEKGKDVELRCDPISGHTALYWYRQSLGQGLEFLIYFQGNSAPDKSGLPSDRFSAERTGGSVSTLTIQRTQQEDSAVYLCASSEGRGPSYNSPLHFGNGTRLTVT.

This clonotype was counted many times. The chain is built from TRBV7-6 and TRBJ1-1, with D perhaps matching TRBD1 (6 bases). CDR3 length equals 12 residues. Trimming stripped 4 bases from V and 8 bases from J, with 11 bases between. Germline V gene sequence: CDR1 SGHVS, CDR2 FNYEAQ. CDR3 nucleotide sequence: TGTGCCAGCAGCTCGGGGACACCCGAAGCTTTCTTT. Translation: CASSSGTPEAFF.

This clonotype was detected ten times or more. The chain carries TRBV12-3 or TRBV12-4 and TRBJ1-5, with no clear D. The CDR3 is 15 residues long. V shed 7 bases and J shed 0 bases, with 13 bases lying between them. CDR3 sequence reads: CASTQARNSNQPQHF. DNA for the CDR3: TGTGCCAGCACCCAGGCGCGAAATAGCAATCAGCCCCAGCATTTT.

The sample holds a few counts of this clonotype. This sequence joins TRBV5-1 and TRBJ2-7; the D call may be TRBD1 or TRBD2 (5 bases each). Germline loops: CDR1 SGHRS, CDR2 YFSETQ. V lost 4 bases, J lost 9 bases, and 20 bases lay in between. CDR3 length equals 14 residues. This CDR3 reads CASSPRGSYNGQYF. The CDR3 bases are TGCGCCAGCAGCCCGAGGGGATCATATAACGGGCAGTACTTC.

This clonotype was observed at least ten times. The chain couples TRBV3-1 to TRBJ2-2, with no clear D. Per germline, CDR1 LGHDT and CDR2 YNNKEL (reference sequence). The CDR3 runs 15 residues. Trimming left V 1 base short and J 6 bases short, with 12 bases between. CDR3 protein: CASSQGTVGPGELFF. In DNA, the CDR3 is TGTGCCAGCAGCCAAGGGACCGTAGGCCCCGGGGAGCTGTTTTTT.

A few counts support this clonotype. This chain links TRBV12-3 or TRBV12-4 with TRBJ2-1; D possibly uses TRBD1 or TRBD2 (5 bases each). The CDR3 sequence is 15 residues long. V gave up 5 bases and J gave up 0 bases, with 11 bases separating them. This CDR3 is CASSLPGSSYNEQFF. The CDR3 bases are TGTGCCAGCAGTCTACCAGGGAGCTCCTACAATGAGCAGTTCTTC.

The chain links TRBV6-2 or TRBV6-3 to TRBJ2-1; no firm D call. Looked up from germline, CDR1 is MNHEY and CDR2 is SVGEGT. V lost 9 bases and J 4 bases, leaving 16 bases between the germline ends. The CDR3 covers 14 residues. Written as DNA, the CDR3 is TGTGCCAGTTGTTCCCAGGCCGAATACAATGAGCAGTTCTTC. Translation: CASCSQAEYNEQFF.

This clonotype was counted many times. This chain links TRBV29-1 with TRBJ2-7; D might be TRBD1 (5 bases). The CDR3 has 10 residues. The germline V and J ends were trimmed by 6 bases and 4 bases, with 7 bases remaining between them. Germline lookup yields CDR1 SQVTM and CDR2 ANQGSEA. CDR3 sequence reads: CSVQDYEQYF. Written as DNA, the CDR3 is TGCAGCGTACAGGATTACGAGCAGTACTTC.

The CDR3 loop reads CSATDEKLFF. CDR3 nucleotides: TGCAGTGCTACGGATGAAAAACTGTTTTTT. This chain links TRBV20-1 with TRBJ1-4, with unresolved D. Germline values: CDR1 DFQATT, CDR2 SNEGSKA (reference sequence). Trimming removed 4 bases at V and 6 bases at J, with 3 bases between. The CDR3 contains 10 residues.

This clonotype was seen ten or more times. The chain recombines TRBV29-1 with TRBJ1-6; tentatively, D is TRBD1 (5 bases). CDR1 is SQVTM, CDR2 ANQGSEA, per germline. CDR3 size: 13 residues. The germline V and J ends were trimmed by 7 bases and 7 bases, with 14 bases remaining between them. This chain's CDR3 is CSASLTENSPLHF. CDR3 bases: TGCAGCGCTTCCCTGACAGAAAATTCACCCCTCCACTTT.

This clonotype has just a few counts. The chain has TRBV7-8 and TRBJ2-3; perhaps D is TRBD1 or TRBD2 (6 bases each). Trimming cost V 0 bases and J 2 bases, with 15 bases left between them. This CDR3 has 17 residues. CDR1 is SGHVS, CDR2 FQNEAQ, per germline. The CDR3 protein is CASSLASRGADTDTQYF. The CDR3 nucleotides are TGTGCCAGCAGCTTAGCGTCGAGGGGGGCTGACACAGATACGCAGTATTTT.

Notes on this clonotype: At one boundary the junction diverges from the germline segment, which might be a read error. The gene calls are TRBV6-5 and TRBJ2-6; D is ambiguous. The germline V gene encodes CDR1 MNHEY and CDR2 SVGAGI. This CDR3 is 16 amino acids long. The CDR3 here is CASSYSRGSGTNVLTF. The CDR3 region has the DNA TGTGCCAGCAGTTACTCTCGAGGCTCTGGGACCAACGTCCTGACTTTC.

This clonotype showed up many times. The chain couples TRBV5-1 to TRBJ2-7; 10 nucleotides match TRBD2. This CDR3 has 15 residues. V trimming: 0 bases; J trimming: 4 bases; junction bases outside the gene matches: 4. The germline V gene has CDR1 SGHRS and CDR2 YFSETQ. The CDR3, as DNA: TGCGCCAGCAGCTTGGAGCTAGCGGGGGCTTACGAGCAGTACTTC. Amino acid sequence: CASSLELAGAYEQYF.

This clonotype was observed a few times. The CDR3 is CASTLTGTYEQYF. In DNA form, the CDR3 reads TGTGCCAGCACCCTGACAGGGACCTACGAGCAGTACTTC. The J gene is TRBJ2-7, the V gene TRBV6-2 or TRBV6-3; 7 bases match TRBD1. This CDR3 spans 13 amino acids. The trim removed 7 bases at V and 2 bases at J, leaving 5 bases unmatched. Germline V CDR1 and CDR2: MNHEY, SVGEGT.

The chain has TRBV29-1 and TRBJ2-5; D is uncertain. V lost 4 bases and J 1 base, leaving 7 bases between the germline ends. CDR1 is SQVTM, CDR2 ANQGSEA, per germline. The CDR3 covers 12 residues. CDR3 residues: CSVGHLQETQYF. The CDR3 DNA reads TGCAGCGTTGGACACCTCCAAGAGACCCAGTACTTC.

This clonotype appeared many times. V is TRBV29-1 and J is TRBJ2-5; possibly TRBD1 or TRBD2 for D (5 bases each). The V gene lost 5 bases and the J gene lost 1 base, with 8 bases spanning the gap. Germline V gene data show CDR1 as SQVTM and CDR2 as ANQGSEA. CDR3 length: 12 residues. Here the CDR3 DNA reads TGCAGCGTTCGAGGGGCCCAAGAGACCCAGTACTTC. Amino acid sequence: CSVRGAQETQYF.

This clonotype was seen only a few times. J is TRBJ2-7 and V is TRBV25-1, with a tentative D call TRBD2 (6 bases). CDR3 size: 13 residues. V dropped 4 bases and J dropped 9 bases, with 16 bases sitting between them. The germline V gene has CDR1 MGHDK and CDR2 SYGVNS. The CDR3 bases are TGTGCCAGCAGTGCAGCCGGGAGCCCGGGGCAGTACTTC. Its protein product is CASSAAGSPGQYF.

This clonotype has only a few counts. The chain carries TRBV3-2 and TRBJ1-5. TRBV3-2 is termed a pseudogene. This CDR3 comprises 15 residues. CDR3 sequence (DNA): TGTGCCAGCAGCCCCTGGAAGCCGGGCAATCAGCCCCAGCATTTT. This codes for CASSPWKPGNQPQHF.

The chain joins TRBV6-6 to TRBJ1-4; the match to TRBD1 covers 10 bases. Germline trimming cut 4 bases from V and 16 bases from J; bases unmatched to any gene: 6. The germline V gene encodes CDR1 MNHNY and CDR2 SVGAGI (reference sequence). The CDR3 totals 12 residues. The CDR3 DNA follows: TGTGCCAGCAGTTCGACAGGGGGCTCATCGTTTTTT. This codes for CASSSTGGSSFF.